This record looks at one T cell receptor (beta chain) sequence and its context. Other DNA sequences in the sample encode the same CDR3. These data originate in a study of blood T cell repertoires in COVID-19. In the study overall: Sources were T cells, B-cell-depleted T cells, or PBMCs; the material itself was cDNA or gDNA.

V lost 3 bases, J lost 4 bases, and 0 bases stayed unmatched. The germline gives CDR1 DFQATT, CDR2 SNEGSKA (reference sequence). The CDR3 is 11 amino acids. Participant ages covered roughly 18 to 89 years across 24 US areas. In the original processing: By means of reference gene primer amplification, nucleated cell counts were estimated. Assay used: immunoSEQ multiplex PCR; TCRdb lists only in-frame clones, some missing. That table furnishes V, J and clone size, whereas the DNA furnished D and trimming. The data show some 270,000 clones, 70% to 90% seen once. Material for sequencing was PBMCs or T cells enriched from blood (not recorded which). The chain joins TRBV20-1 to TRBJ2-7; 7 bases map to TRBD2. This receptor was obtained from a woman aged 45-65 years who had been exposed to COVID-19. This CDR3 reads CSARRGYEQYF. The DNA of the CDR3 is TGCAGTGCTAGGCGGGGGTACGAGCAGTACTTC.